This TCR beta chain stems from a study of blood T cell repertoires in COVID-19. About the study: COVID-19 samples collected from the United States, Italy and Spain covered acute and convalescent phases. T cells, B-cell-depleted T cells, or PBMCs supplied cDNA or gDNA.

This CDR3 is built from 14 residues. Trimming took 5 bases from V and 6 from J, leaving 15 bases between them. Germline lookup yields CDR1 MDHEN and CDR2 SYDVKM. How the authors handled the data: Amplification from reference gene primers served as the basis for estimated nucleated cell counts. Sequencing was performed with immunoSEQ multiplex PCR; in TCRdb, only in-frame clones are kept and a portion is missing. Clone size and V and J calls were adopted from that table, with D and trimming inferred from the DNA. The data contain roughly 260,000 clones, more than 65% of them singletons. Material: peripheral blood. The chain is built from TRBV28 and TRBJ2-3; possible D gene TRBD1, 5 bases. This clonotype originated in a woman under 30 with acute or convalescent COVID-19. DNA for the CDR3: TGTGCCAGCAGTCCTGGTCAACAGGTGGATACGCAGTATTTT. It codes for CASSPGQQVDTQYF. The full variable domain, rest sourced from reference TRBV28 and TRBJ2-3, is DVKVTQSSRYLVKRTGEKVFLECVQDMDHENMFWYRQDPGLGLRLIYFSYDVKMKEKGDIPEGYSVSREKKERFSLILESASTNQTSMYLCASSPGQQVDTQYFGPGTRLTVL.